The sequence of this T cell receptor (beta chain) was determined in a study of PD-L1 blockade in urothelial cancer. Study information: Blood samples had a median of 141,255 T cells.

With 3 bases removed from V and 3 bases from J, the gap between germline ends came to 11 bases. Per germline, CDR1 LNHDA and CDR2 SQIVND (reference sequence). CDR3 size: 15 residues. Time point denoted: peripheral blood 6 weeks after treatment start. Patients in the study were battling locally advanced or metastatic urothelial carcinoma. The protocol was immunoSEQ multiplex PCR, while the TCRdb copy is restricted to in-frame clones and leaves out a portion. The sample consists of around 53,000 clones, about 85% of them appearing once. This receptor was obtained from a middle-aged man with urothelial cancer. The material was PBMCs, obtained around atezolizumab (anti-PD-L1) treatment. The chain carries TRBV19 and TRBJ2-2; D possibly corresponds to TRBD1 (6 bases). The CDR3 region is CASSIYRVDTGELFF. The DNA for the CDR3 is TGTGCCAGTAGTATTTACAGGGTGGACACCGGGGAGCTGTTTTTT.